This T cell receptor (beta chain) originates from a study of Ad26.COV2.S vaccination and SARS-CoV-2 variants. For the study at large: The authors gave Ad26.COV2.S intramuscularly, either once or twice 56 days apart.

Here immunoSEQ multiplex PCR was the method, and the copy in TCRdb shows in-frame clones only, minus some. Of fewer than 500,000 clones in the sample, roughly 87% were seen once. Deletions cut 5 bases from V and 12 bases from J, with 23 bases between. CDR1 is SEHNR, CDR2 FQNEAQ, per germline (reference sequence). CDR3 length: 16 amino acids. Documented treatment: around 19 received Ad26.COV2.S at low or high dose, single or two shots; several received placebo; per-sample allocation not given. Each sample was drawn 63 days after the first injection (of vaccine or placebo). The starting material was peripheral blood, obtained in a trial of Ad26.COV2.S vaccine versus placebo. The chain combines TRBV7-9 with TRBJ1-6; maybe TRBD1 (6 bases). The receptor was isolated from a person aged 18-65 years who received the Ad26.COV2.S COVID-19 vaccine or a placebo. CDR3 DNA sequence: TGTGCCAGCAGCCTAGGGGGGGCGAACGCCGATGTACCCCTCCACTTT. Translated, it gives CASSLGGANADVPLHF.